The rows below give T cell receptor beta chains drawn from one sample of a study of T cell responses to AZD1222 COVID-19 vaccine. Some clones are missing from TCRdb's copy, which holds only in-frame ones; the method was immunoSEQ multiplex PCR. The table records 95,000 to 150,000 clones, more than 70% of them present only once. This sample comprised peripheral blood, obtained on day 0 of AZD1222 vaccination. The source is an adult in good health. The CDR3 runs from the conserved cysteine through the conserved F or W. D genes are given only for firm matches.

v_gene,j_gene,d_gene,CDR3aa
TRBV10-3,TRBJ2-7,-,CAIRDRDGYEQYF
TRBV19,TRBJ2-3,TRBD2,CASSLTSGGSTDTQYF
TRBV6-1,TRBJ1-1,-,CASSEVRYRAGTEAFF
TRBV9,TRBJ1-3,-,CASSDQTVIPGNTIYF
TRBV11-3,TRBJ2-2,-,CASSLEDTGELFF
TRBV6-2/TRBV6-3,TRBJ1-4,-,CASRPAGQSEKLFF
TRBV5-1,TRBJ1-2,-,CASSPVQGWGGYTF
TRBV15,TRBJ2-7,TRBD1,CATSLKGARYEQYF
TRBV6-2/TRBV6-3,TRBJ2-7,TRBD1,CASSYFGQGPKENYEQYF
TRBV5-1,TRBJ2-7,-,CASTGTNEQYF
TRBV2,TRBJ1-3,-,CASSAGLRDGNTIYF
TRBV19,TRBJ1-5,-,CASSTLGQSNQPQHF
TRBV19,TRBJ2-1,-,CASSIVGGHNEQFF
TRBV27,TRBJ1-1,-,CASSFQGWDTEAFF
TRBV5-1,TRBJ2-1,TRBD2,CASSLLAGVINEQFF
TRBV5-1,TRBJ2-3,TRBD1,CASSLNRGQDTQYF
TRBV5-1,TRBJ2-2,TRBD1,CASRPTGTGNTGELFF
TRBV6-2/TRBV6-3,TRBJ2-2,-,CASSYSGGTGGTGELFF
TRBV5-6,TRBJ1-2,-,CASSLLVYGYTF
TRBV28,TRBJ1-2,-,CASSFLGWGGYTF
TRBV5-1,TRBJ2-7,TRBD1,CASRQSTGTGVYEQYF
TRBV2,TRBJ2-7,-,CASSDSRVREQYF
TRBV5-1,TRBJ2-1,-,CASSLESRRDNEQFF
TRBV29-1,TRBJ1-4,-,CSVVYGGEKLFF
TRBV28,TRBJ1-1,-,CASSLPPPGRNTEAFF
TRBV29-1,TRBJ1-1,-,CSVDVEQGTEAFF
TRBV7-8,TRBJ2-1,-,CASSPPRRRFPYNEQFF
TRBV6-5,TRBJ1-1,-,CASSYGQATEAFF
TRBV6-1,TRBJ1-1,-,CASSELTTNTEAFF
TRBV6-2/TRBV6-3,TRBJ2-1,-,CASSSSSYNEQFF
TRBV30,TRBJ2-5,-,CASAAPGVIQTQYF
TRBV18,TRBJ1-2,TRBD1,CASSSGTGGASGYTF
TRBV6-6,TRBJ2-7,-,CASSGRGYEQYF
TRBV19,TRBJ1-1,-,CASSFEVGMNTEAFF
TRBV28,TRBJ2-7,-,CASRTGLSSYEQYF
TRBV19,TRBJ2-5,-,CATPGHLLQETQYF
TRBV4-3,TRBJ2-7,-,CASSQDRGYEQYF
TRBV3-1/TRBV3-2,TRBJ2-2,TRBD2,CASSASLRGFGELFF
TRBV10-3,TRBJ1-4,TRBD1,CAISESTGGYEKLFF
TRBV6-5,TRBJ2-1,-,CASSLQGREFF
TRBV4-3,TRBJ2-2,-,CASSQEEAENTGELFF
TRBV30,TRBJ1-5,TRBD1,CAWQDRVSNQPQHF
TRBV6-1,TRBJ2-3,-,CASSEGGSYTDTQYF
TRBV11-3,TRBJ2-4,TRBD1,CASSLRQGLTQYF
TRBV21-1,TRBJ1-5,-,CASSKGDGRNQPQHF
TRBV28,TRBJ2-7,-,CASSLSARSDEQYF
TRBV5-5,TRBJ2-3,-,CASSTGLTDTQYF
TRBV23-1,TRBJ1-4,-,CASSRGTPKANEKLFF
TRBV4-3,TRBJ1-1,-,CASSPRAGTEAFF
TRBV28,TRBJ1-3,-,CASSLDRRNTIYF
TRBV30,TRBJ1-1,-,CAWSVRVNTEAFF
TRBV2,TRBJ1-2,-,CASGLRDGYTF
TRBV25-1,TRBJ2-5,-,CASSKHQGGQYF
TRBV28,TRBJ1-1,-,CASSSRLHMAFF